This TCR beta chain was sequenced in a study of identical twins (dated by TCRdb to 2016 to 2018). A note on the overall study: To test whether fetal clonotypes persist, the study used deep sequencing on TCR alpha and beta repertoires from monozygotic twins, unrelated adults of various ages, and cord blood. To rule out contamination, replicate twin experiments were performed at different times with different library preparation protocols. Summary of the overall study and its limitations: Conclusions relied on cross-sectional statistical analysis, since the same donors could not be followed over many years. Out-of-frame TCR alpha sharing in monozygotic twins was systematically underestimated by recombination models, whereas sharing between unrelated individuals was in agreement with the recombination models. In beta out-of-frame sequences, excess twin sharing was weaker, because having fewer shared sequences lowered the signal-to-noise ratio. Zero-insertion analyses could be partly confounded by invariant T cells such as MAIT and iNKT, though diverse VJ usage argued against such confounding for most clonotypes. Abundant cord blood beta clonotypes had fewer insertions, young adult naive repertoires showed a similar but weaker trend, and memory repertoires showed no such trend. Compared with coincidental sharing between unrelated individuals, an excess of low generation-probability sequences was observed among out-of-frame TCR alpha sequences shared between twins.

Only healthy Caucasian donors were included. Three pairs of female monozygotic twins, all aged about 18 to 29 years, were included in the twin cohort. CD4+ and CD8+ T cell populations were isolated with positive isolation kits from Invitrogen. Libraries were made using 5' RACE. TCRdb names Illumina HiSeq 2000 as the instrument used. A universal primer binding site was added through template switching, and the final cDNA carried a unique molecular identifier so that TCR cDNA molecules could be counted accurately. First-strand cDNA for TCR alpha and beta chains was synthesized from specific primers in the conserved constant-segment region. Each cDNA library was double barcoded, with a SMART-Mk sample barcode plus Illumina barcodes, to control for contamination. TruSeq adapter sequences and Illumina sample barcodes were added in two successive PCR steps. TCR alpha and beta cDNA libraries were sequenced on the Illumina HiSeq platform with custom primers. Per the original workflow: Unique molecular identifiers were extracted from raw reads with MiGEC, and CDR3 positions were determined with MiXCR. Recombination models were inferred per individual with the repgenHMM and IGoR tools using an EM algorithm. Shared clonotypes were analyzed with the tcR package in R, and sharing was normalized by the product of cloneset sizes. Out-of-frame nonproductive sequences were analyzed to study raw recombination free of thymic and clonal selection effects. TCRdb cleaned the public reads at Q25 with fastp, built clones with MiXCR and kept in-frame beta chains. For every CDR3 protein sequence, its rows merge into one entry that carries the most common genes and DNA. The V and J calls and clone size come from TCRdb's table, not from the authors' own analysis. Counted in this sample were roughly 190,000 distinct CDR3 sequences; 15% to 20% of them appeared once. 35% to 50% of the sample rests with the top ten.

A note on this clonotype: The specificity of this receptor is unknown. Within one base of it there is no much larger clone, and no base qualities were kept.

The CDR3 holds 13 amino acids from the cysteine to the phenylalanine. This entry keeps only the CDR3 DNA: 39 bases, framed from base 1. Trimming leaves V shorter by 2 bases and J shorter by 6 bases, with the junction holding 3 bases beyond the gene matches. CDR1 and CDR2 were assigned from the germline V gene as MNHEY and SVGAGI. This sample was shared with a second study, whose subject was T cells expressing NK-cell markers. According to the second study: In sorted CD3+CD56+NKG2C+, CD3+CD56+NKG2C- and CD3+CD56-NKG2C+ T-cell subsets from eight donors, TCR beta-chain repertoires were profiled. Among the eight sequenced donors, seven were HCMV-seropositive and one was HCMV-seronegative. To restrict sorting to alphabetaTCR-expressing T cells, an anti-gammadeltaTCR antibody was added in several experiments. In six donors, the dominant CD3+CD56+NKG2C+ clonotypes were among the top 10 CD8+ clonotypes and accounted for about 1.0-7.5% of CD8+ T cells. Those dominant clonotypes were again the most abundant among CD3+CD56-NKG2C+ cells in a handful of donors, at about 28.3-65%. It remained unclear whether the expanded NKG2C-expressing T cell clones were specific for HCMV antigens. The eight sequenced donors were randomly selected healthy volunteers, three men and five women. HCMV-specific IgG was detected in serum with a commercial ELISA kit to determine HCMV serostatus. MIGEC handled demultiplexing of the reads and grouping by UMI, while MiTCR was used to assemble and quantify clonotypes. Only TCR cDNA sequences supported by at least two reads were kept to exclude erroneous sequences. Downstream repertoire analysis used the tcR package, and clonotypes were matched across fractions by CDR3 nucleotide sequence plus V segment. VDJmatch was used to annotate antigen specificity against VDJdb, with one amino acid substitution in CDR3 permitted.

Sequencing was done on a sample of CD8+ T cells sorted from blood. This receptor was taken from a woman aged 18-29 years in good health. Rearrangement joined TRBV6-5 to TRBJ2-7; 8 bases in the middle match TRBD1. The base sequence is TGTGCCAGCAGTTACGGACAGGGCGGCGAGCAGTACTTC. The encoded protein is CASSYGQGGEQYF.